This T cell receptor (beta chain) is from a study of T cell responses to AZD1222 COVID-19 vaccine. Sequenced by immunoSEQ multiplex PCR; TCRdb stores in-frame clones only, minus some. The profile shows fewer than 130,000 clones, roughly 89% of them singletons. The CDR3 contains 14 residues. The V gene end was trimmed by 3 bases and the J gene end by 6 bases; junction bases not matched to a gene: 5. In germline, CDR1 is SGDLS, CDR2 YYNGEE. Sequencing used peripheral blood, obtained 28 days after the second AZD1222 dose. This TCR came from an adult who received the AZD1222 COVID-19 vaccine. The chain is built from TRBV9 and TRBJ1-5, with 8 bases identical to TRBD1. The DNA of the CDR3 is TGTGCCAGCAGCGGCTCAGGGGGCCGTCAGCCCCAGCATTTT. Its protein product is CASSGSGGRQPQHF. The whole variable domain, filled in from reference TRBV9 and TRBJ1-5, reads DSGVTQTPKHLITATGQRVTLRCSPRSGDLSVYWYQQSLDQGLQFLIQYYNGEERAKGNILERFSAQQFPDLHSELNLSSLELGDSALYFCASSGSGGRQPQHFGDGTRLSIL.